This T cell receptor beta chain was identified during a study of blood T cell repertoires in COVID-19. Study background: T cells, B-cell-depleted T cells, or PBMCs provided the cDNA or gDNA that served as material.

Under the authors' procedure: Reference gene primers were amplified, and this amplification served to estimate nucleated cell counts. Clones were read by immunoSEQ multiplex PCR, and TCRdb kept only the in-frame ones, dropping some. V and J calls and clone size are copied from that table; D and trimming were computed from the DNA. The repertoire holds about 160,000 clones, 85% seen once, with 3.3% in the top ten. This clone has a single count. This CDR3 contains 16 residues. V lost 4 bases and J lost 1; bases outside the gene matches: 4. CDR1 is SGHTA and CDR2 is FQGNSA in the germline V gene. The genes are TRBV7-2 and TRBJ2-5; 12 bases fit TRBD2. This TCR was recovered from a human donor with acute or convalescent COVID-19. The donor label of this sample is uncertain. Sequencing used peripheral blood. CDR3 bases: TGTGCCAGCAGCTCGTCTAGCGGGGGGGCCCAAGAGACCCAGTACTTC. Its translation is CASSSSSGGAQETQYF.